Shown below are 9 T cell receptor beta chains from a single sample sequenced in a study of T cells in Graves' hyperthyroidism and ophthalmopathy. RNA transcripts provided the source from which TCR beta CDR3 regions were amplified. HTBI primers were used for first-round RT-PCR of the TCR CDR3. TCRdb reanalysed the multiplex PCR reads using MiXCR and keeps one entry per CDR3 protein. The data contain around 610,000 distinct CDR3 sequences, roughly 14% of them seen just once; the ten biggest clones take up 3.5% to 4.5%. The sample consisted of blood. The receptor source for this set is a woman between 40 and 50 years old with Graves' ophthalmopathy.

In this sample, this clonotype turned up many times. The chain employs TRBV6-2 or TRBV6-3 and TRBJ2-7; the match to TRBD2 covers 10 bases. In germline, CDR1 is MNHEY, CDR2 SVGEGT. The J segment lost 7 bases and the V segment lost 0 bases, leaving 9 bases of the junction unmatched. This CDR3 spans 16 amino acids. This CDR3 reads CASSYSRAGGPGEQYF. The CDR3, as DNA: TGTGCCAGCAGTTACTCCAGAGCGGGAGGGCCAGGGGAGCAGTACTTC.

At least ten counts were recorded for this clonotype. This chain joins TRBV7-2 and TRBJ1-1, with D unclear. The germline CDR1 and CDR2 sequences are SGHTA and FQGNSA. V lost 2 bases and J lost 4, with 8 bases in between. The CDR3 has 13 residues. CDR3 amino acids: CASSLSPGTEAFF. DNA for the CDR3: TGTGCCAGCAGCTTATCGCCTGGCACTGAAGCTTTCTTT.

This clonotype was recorded many times. The chain recombines TRBV28 with TRBJ1-2; a possible D gene is TRBD1 (6 bases). V lost 7 bases and J lost 6, with 15 bases in between. The CDR3 runs 13 residues. Germline loops: CDR1 MDHEN, CDR2 SYDVKM. The CDR3 protein is CASKDGGANGYTF. For the CDR3, the DNA is TGTGCCAGCAAAGATGGGGGGGCGAATGGCTACACCTTC.

This clonotype was detected many times. The V call is TRBV20-1, the J call TRBJ1-1; possible D gene TRBD1, 6 bases. V was shortened by 5 bases and J by 3 bases, with 13 bases between the two germline ends. Germline V CDR1 and CDR2: DFQATT, SNEGSKA (reference sequence). There are 13 residues in the CDR3. In nucleotides, the CDR3 is TGCAGTGCTGGACAGCGGGCATACACTGAAGCTTTCTTT. Protein sequence: CSAGQRAYTEAFF.

This clonotype came up many times. The chain links TRBV5-1 to TRBJ1-2; tentatively, D is TRBD1 (6 bases). Between the trimmed V and J ends, which lost 9 bases and 4 bases, there was a span of 13 bases. This CDR3 has 12 residues. Germline-derived CDR1 and CDR2 are SGHRS and YFSETQ. The CDR3 DNA reads as TGCGCCACCAAGGGGGAAGGCTATGGCTACACCTTC. Encoded protein: CATKGEGYGYTF.

This clonotype was found many times. The CDR3: CSARKDLSNQPQHF. Written as DNA, the CDR3 is TGCAGTGCTAGAAAGGACCTAAGCAATCAGCCCCAGCATTTT. The chain combines TRBV20-1 with TRBJ1-5; D not certain. Germline V gene lookup returns CDR1 DFQATT and CDR2 SNEGSKA (reference sequence). The CDR3 extends over 14 amino acids. The germline V and J ends were trimmed by 2 bases and 1 base, with 9 bases remaining between them.

Notes on this clonotype: This may arise from a read error, as a much more abundant clone is one base away. The CDR3 loop reads CASSLHPGLSAGELFF. The CDR3, as DNA: TGTGCCAGCAGTTTACATCCGGGCCTTTCCGCCGGGGAGCTGTTTTTT. J is TRBJ2-2 and V is TRBV27; D gene uncertain. Germline values: CDR1 MNHEY, CDR2 SMNVEV (reference sequence). V lost 2 bases to trimming and J lost 6 bases, with 16 bases between them. The length of the CDR3 is 16 residues.

This clonotype was counted a few times. This sequence joins TRBV19 and TRBJ1-2, with D tentatively TRBD1 (5 bases). V was shortened by 0 bases and J by 3 bases, with 8 bases between the two germline ends. The CDR3 totals 14 residues. From germline, CDR1 is LNHDA and CDR2 SQIVND (reference sequence). The CDR3 DNA follows: TGTGCCAGTAGTATAGATCGGGGCCACTATGGCTACACCTTC. Encoded protein: CASSIDRGHYGYTF.

This chain links TRBV15 with TRBJ1-2, with D perhaps TRBD1 (5 bases). The ends were cut back, 1 base at V and 0 bases at J, with 12 bases in the middle. CDR1 is LNHNV and CDR2 is YYDKDF in the germline V gene (reference sequence). The CDR3 is 16 amino acids. CDR3: CATSRVKTVANYGYTF. The CDR3 coding sequence is TGTGCCACCAGCAGAGTTAAGACAGTCGCTAACTATGGCTACACCTTC.